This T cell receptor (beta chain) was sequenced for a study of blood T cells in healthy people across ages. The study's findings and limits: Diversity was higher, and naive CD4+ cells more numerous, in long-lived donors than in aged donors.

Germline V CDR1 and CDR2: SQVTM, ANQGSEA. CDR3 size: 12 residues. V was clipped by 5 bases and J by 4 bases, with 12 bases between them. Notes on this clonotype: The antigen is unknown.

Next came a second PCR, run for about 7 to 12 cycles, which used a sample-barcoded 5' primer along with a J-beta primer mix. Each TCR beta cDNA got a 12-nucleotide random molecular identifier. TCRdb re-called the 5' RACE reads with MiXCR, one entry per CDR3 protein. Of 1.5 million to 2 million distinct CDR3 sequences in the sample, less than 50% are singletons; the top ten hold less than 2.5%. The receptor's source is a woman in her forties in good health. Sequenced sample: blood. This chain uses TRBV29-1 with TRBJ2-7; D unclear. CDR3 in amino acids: CSVSGAAYEQYF. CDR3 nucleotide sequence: TGCAGCGTTTCCGGAGCTGCATACGAGCAGTACTTC.